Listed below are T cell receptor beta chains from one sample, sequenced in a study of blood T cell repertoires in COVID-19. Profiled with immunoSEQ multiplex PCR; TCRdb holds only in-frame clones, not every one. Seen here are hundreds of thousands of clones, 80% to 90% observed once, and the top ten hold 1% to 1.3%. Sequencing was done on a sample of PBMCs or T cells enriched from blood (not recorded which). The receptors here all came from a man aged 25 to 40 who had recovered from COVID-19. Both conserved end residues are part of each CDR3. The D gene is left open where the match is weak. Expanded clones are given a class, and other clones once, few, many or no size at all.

CASSLLAGPNEQFF TGTGCCAGCTCCTTACTAGCGGGACCCAATGAGCAGTTCTTC TRBJ2-1 NA TRBV18 TRBD2
CASSSPRAGNYGYTF TGTGCCAGCAGTTCCCCCCGAGCAGGGAACTATGGCTACACCTTC TRBJ1-2 few TRBV27 NA
CAWSWQGDQPQHF TGTGCCTGGAGCTGGCAGGGTGACCAGCCCCAGCATTTT TRBJ1-5 NA TRBV30 NA
CATSRNWDSPDTQYF TGTGCCACCAGCAGAAACTGGGACAGTCCAGATACGCAGTATTTT TRBJ2-3 NA TRBV15 TRBD1
CASRTDHYGYTF TGTGCCAGCAGGACAGACCACTATGGCTACACCTTC TRBJ1-2 NA TRBV2 NA
CASSARGLATDTQYF TGTGCCAGCAGCGCCCGCGGACTAGCGACAGATACGCAGTATTTT TRBJ2-3 NA TRBV28 TRBD2
CATSAGGEGYTF TGTGCCACCAGCGCAGGGGGCGAAGGCTACACCTTC TRBJ1-2 NA TRBV15 TRBD1
CASSSGLDYEQFF TGTGCCAGCAGCTCCGGACTGGACTATGAGCAGTTCTTC TRBJ2-1 NA TRBV7-8 NA
CATSRQEGGTDTQYF TGTGCCACCAGCAGGCAGGAGGGTGGCACAGATACGCAGTATTTT TRBJ2-3 NA TRBV15 NA
CASSQVGADTGELFF TGCGCCAGCAGCCAAGTAGGGGCCGACACCGGGGAGCTGTTTTTT TRBJ2-2 NA TRBV4-1 NA
CASDNTAYGYTF TGTGCCAGTGACAATACGGCCTATGGCTACACCTTC TRBJ1-2 NA TRBV19 NA
CASMFTSGPYNEQFF TGTGCCAGTATGTTCACTAGCGGGCCCTACAATGAGCAGTTCTTC TRBJ2-1 NA TRBV19 TRBD2
CASSQEAPGRGGDTQYF TGTGCCAGCAGCCAAGAGGCCCCGGGTCGGGGGGGAGATACGCAGTATTTT TRBJ2-3 NA TRBV4-2 TRBD2
CASQRGRVSSNQPQHF TGCGCCAGCCAGCGAGGGCGAGTATCGAGCAATCAGCCCCAGCATTTT TRBJ1-5 once TRBV5-1 NA
CATSAGSNQPQHF TGTGCCACCAGTGCAGGGAGCAATCAGCCCCAGCATTTT TRBJ1-5 NA TRBV24-1 NA
CASSDSGSPYEQYF TGCGCCAGCAGTGATAGCGGGAGCCCCTACGAGCAGTACTTC TRBJ2-7 NA TRBV10-1 TRBD2
CASSPGGASGPYEQYF TGTGCCAGCTCCCCGGGAGGAGCTAGCGGTCCCTACGAGCAGTACTTC TRBJ2-7 NA TRBV18 TRBD2